The clone carrying this T cell receptor beta chain was seen once. The antigen is undetermined. The sample is drawn from a study of siplizumab effects on memory and regulatory T cells. Study-wide context: Each responder-stimulator pair had a siplizumab 1 ug/mL reaction and a drug-free control. Findings and limits, study-wide: Memory T cells appeared less diverse than naive cells, which seemed to contribute substantially to alloresponse.

Cells of the mixed lymphocyte reaction were cocultured at 37 degrees C for over 5 days. The length of the CDR3 is 13 residues. Germline V gene data show CDR1 as MGHRA and CDR2 as YSYEKL. Some clones are missing from TCRdb's copy, which holds only in-frame ones; the method was immunoSEQ multiplex PCR. The repertoire holds around 8,000 clones, with 35% to 40% as singletons. The clonotype originates from a human donor in good health; the cells came from an allogeneic mixed lymphocyte reaction. This chain links TRBV4-1 with TRBJ2-5; the D is unclear. The J call may be mistaken, given a closer DNA end match to TRBJ2-7. The material sequenced was CFSE-low (dividing) CD8+ T cells sorted from an allogeneic mixed lymphocyte reaction. This chain's CDR3 is CASSSAHNYEQYF. For the CDR3, the DNA is TGCGCCAGCAGTTCCGCCCACAACTACGAGCAGTACTTC.